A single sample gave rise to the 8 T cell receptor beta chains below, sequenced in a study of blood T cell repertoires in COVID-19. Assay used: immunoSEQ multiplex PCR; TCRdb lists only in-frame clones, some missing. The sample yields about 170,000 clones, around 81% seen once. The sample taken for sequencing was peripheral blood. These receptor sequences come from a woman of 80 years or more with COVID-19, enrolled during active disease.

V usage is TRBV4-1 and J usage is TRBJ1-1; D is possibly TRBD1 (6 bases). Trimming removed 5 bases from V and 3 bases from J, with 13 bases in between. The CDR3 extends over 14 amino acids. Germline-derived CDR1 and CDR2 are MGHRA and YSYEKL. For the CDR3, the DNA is TGCGCCAGCAGCATTGGGGGCACTTACACTGAAGCTTTCTTT. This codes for CASSIGGTYTEAFF.

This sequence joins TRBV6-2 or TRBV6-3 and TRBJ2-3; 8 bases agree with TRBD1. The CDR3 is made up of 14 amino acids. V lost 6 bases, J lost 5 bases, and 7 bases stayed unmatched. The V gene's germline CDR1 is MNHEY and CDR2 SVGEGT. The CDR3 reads CASSSDREEDTQYF. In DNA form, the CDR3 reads TGTGCCAGCAGCTCGGACAGGGAGGAAGATACGCAGTATTTT.

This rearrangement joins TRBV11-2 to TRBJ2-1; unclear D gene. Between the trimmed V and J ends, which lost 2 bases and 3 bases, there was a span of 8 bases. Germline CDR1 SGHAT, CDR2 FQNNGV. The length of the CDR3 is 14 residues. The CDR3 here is CASSLQSIYNEQFF. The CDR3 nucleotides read TGTGCCAGCAGCTTACAGTCCATCTACAATGAGCAGTTCTTC.

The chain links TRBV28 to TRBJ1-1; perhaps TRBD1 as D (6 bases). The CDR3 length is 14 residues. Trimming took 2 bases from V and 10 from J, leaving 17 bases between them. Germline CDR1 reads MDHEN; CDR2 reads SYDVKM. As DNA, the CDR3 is TGTGCCAGCAGTTTAACGGGGGGCGCAATTTCAGCTTTCTTT. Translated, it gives CASSLTGGAISAFF.

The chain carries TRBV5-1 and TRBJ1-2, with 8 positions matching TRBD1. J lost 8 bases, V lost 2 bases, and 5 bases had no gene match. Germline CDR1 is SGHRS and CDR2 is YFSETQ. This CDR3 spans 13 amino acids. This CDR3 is CASSFWQGAGYTF. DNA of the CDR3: TGCGCCAGCAGCTTTTGGCAGGGGGCAGGCTACACCTTC.

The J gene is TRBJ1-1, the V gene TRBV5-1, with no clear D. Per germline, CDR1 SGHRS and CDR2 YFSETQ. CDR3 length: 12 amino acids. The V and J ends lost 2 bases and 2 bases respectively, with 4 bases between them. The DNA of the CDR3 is TGCGCCAGCAGCTTTACAAACACTGAAGCTTTCTTT. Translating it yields CASSFTNTEAFF.

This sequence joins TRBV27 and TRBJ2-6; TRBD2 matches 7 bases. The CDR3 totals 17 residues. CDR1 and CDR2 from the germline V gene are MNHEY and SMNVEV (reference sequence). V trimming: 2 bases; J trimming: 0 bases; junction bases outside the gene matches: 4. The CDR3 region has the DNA TGTGCCAGCAGTTTAACTAGCGTAAGCTCTGGGGCCAACGTCCTGACTTTC. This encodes CASSLTSVSSGANVLTF.

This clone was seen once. The CDR3 DNA reads TGTGCCAGCAGTGACCGACAGGGGGCCGGTCGTCAGCCCCAGCATTTT. It specifies CASSDRQGAGRQPQHF. This chain joins TRBV28 and TRBJ1-5; 10 bases are shared with TRBD1. The CDR3 runs to 16 residues. Trimming took 5 bases from V and 6 from J; bases not matched to a gene: 10. The germline CDR1 and CDR2 sequences are MDHEN and SYDVKM.